This T cell receptor (beta chain) was profiled in a study of Tregs in tolerant kidney transplant recipients. Study observations and caveats: Donor-specific Treg expansion exceeded global Treg expansion in tolerant patients, suggesting antigen drive.

As to this clone: As yet, its antigen is unknown.

Clones were read by immunoSEQ multiplex PCR, and TCRdb kept only the in-frame ones, dropping some. This table holds approximately 93,000 clones, over 85% found once. CDR1 SGHTA and CDR2 FQGNSA come from the germline V gene. The CDR3 length is 13 residues. The V gene end was trimmed by 1 base and the J gene end by 16 bases; junction bases not matched to a gene: 10. The chain carries TRBV7-2 and TRBJ2-4; 7 bases match TRBD2. This receptor was identified in a human donor who received a combined kidney and bone marrow transplant. Sequencing was performed on CD4+ T cells from blood, taken before the transplant. CDR3 loop: CASSLGLGGIQYF. The CDR3 nucleotides read TGTGCCAGCAGCTTAGGTCTCGGGGGGATCCAATACTTC.